This T cell receptor (beta chain) was sequenced during a study of control samples from healthy donors and cancer patients. TCRdb keeps only in-frame clones here, not all; method: immunoSEQ multiplex PCR. The sample shows about 130,000 clones, about nine tenths of them seen only once. This CDR3 contains 14 residues. V was clipped by 8 bases and J by 1 base, with 13 bases between them. CDR1 is MNHEY and CDR2 is SVGAGI in the germline V gene. The clonotype originates from a man between 18 and 35 years old in good health. Sequences were obtained from blood. The chain has TRBV6-5 and TRBJ2-3; D might be TRBD1 (5 bases). This CDR3 reads CASRQPPGTDTQYF. The CDR3 DNA follows: TGTGCCAGCCGACAGCCCCCGGGCACAGATACGCAGTATTTT.